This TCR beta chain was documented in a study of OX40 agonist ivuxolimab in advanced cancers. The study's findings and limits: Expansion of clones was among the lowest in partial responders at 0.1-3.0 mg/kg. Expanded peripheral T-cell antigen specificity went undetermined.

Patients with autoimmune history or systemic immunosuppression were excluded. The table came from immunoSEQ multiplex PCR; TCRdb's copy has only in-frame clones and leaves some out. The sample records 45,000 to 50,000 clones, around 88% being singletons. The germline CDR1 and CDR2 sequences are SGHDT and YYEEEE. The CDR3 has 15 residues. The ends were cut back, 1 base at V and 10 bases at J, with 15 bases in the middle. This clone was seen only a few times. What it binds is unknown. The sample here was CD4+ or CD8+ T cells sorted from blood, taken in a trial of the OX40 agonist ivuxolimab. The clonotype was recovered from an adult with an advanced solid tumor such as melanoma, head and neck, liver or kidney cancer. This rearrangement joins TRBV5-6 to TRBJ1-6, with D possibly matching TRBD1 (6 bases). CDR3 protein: CASSLKQGLGSPLHF. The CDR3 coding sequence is TGTGCCAGCAGCTTGAAACAGGGCCTAGGGTCACCCCTCCACTTT.